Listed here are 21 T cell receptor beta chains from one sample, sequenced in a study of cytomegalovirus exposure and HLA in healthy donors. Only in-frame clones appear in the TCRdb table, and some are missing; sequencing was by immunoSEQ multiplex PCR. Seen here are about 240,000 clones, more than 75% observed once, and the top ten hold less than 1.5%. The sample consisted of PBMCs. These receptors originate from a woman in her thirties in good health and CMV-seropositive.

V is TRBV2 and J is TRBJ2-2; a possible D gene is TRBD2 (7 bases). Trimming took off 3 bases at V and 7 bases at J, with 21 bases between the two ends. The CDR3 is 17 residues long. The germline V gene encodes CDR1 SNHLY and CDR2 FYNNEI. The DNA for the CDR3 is TGTGCCAGCAGTGACCCCGTGGGGTTAGGGGGGGTCGGGGAGCTGTTTTTT. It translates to CASSDPVGLGGVGELFF.

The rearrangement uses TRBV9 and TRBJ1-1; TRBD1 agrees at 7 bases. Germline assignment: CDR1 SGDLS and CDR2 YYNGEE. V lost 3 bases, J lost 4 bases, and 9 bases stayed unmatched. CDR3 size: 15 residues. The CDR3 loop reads CASSADRAPLTEAFF. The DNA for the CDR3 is TGTGCCAGCAGCGCCGACAGGGCTCCTCTCACTGAAGCTTTCTTT.

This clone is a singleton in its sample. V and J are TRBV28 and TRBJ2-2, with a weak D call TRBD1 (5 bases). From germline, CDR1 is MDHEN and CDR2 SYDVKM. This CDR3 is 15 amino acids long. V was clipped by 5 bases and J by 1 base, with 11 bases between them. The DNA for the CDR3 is TGTGCCAGCAGTCCGAACGACAGGAACACCGGGGAGCTGTTTTTT. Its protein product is CASSPNDRNTGELFF.

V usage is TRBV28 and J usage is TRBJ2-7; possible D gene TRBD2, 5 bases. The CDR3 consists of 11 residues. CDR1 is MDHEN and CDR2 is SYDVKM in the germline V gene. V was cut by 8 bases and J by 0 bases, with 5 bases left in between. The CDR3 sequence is CASGSSYEQYF. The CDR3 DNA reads TGTGCCAGCGGGAGCTCCTACGAGCAGTACTTC.

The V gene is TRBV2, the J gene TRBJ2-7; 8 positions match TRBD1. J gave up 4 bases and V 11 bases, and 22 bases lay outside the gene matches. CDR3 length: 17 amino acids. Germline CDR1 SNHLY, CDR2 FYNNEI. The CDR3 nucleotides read TGTGCCGGCCACGGACAGGGTGAGCATCGAAGGGGTTACGAGCAGTACTTC. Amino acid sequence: CAGHGQGEHRRGYEQYF.

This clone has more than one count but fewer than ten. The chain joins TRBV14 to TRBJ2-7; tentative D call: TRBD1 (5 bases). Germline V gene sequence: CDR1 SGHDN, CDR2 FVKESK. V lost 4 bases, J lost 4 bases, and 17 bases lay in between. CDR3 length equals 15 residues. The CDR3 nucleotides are TGTGCCAGCAGCCCAGGGTTTTCATTGGGGTACGAGCAGTACTTC. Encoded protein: CASSPGFSLGYEQYF.

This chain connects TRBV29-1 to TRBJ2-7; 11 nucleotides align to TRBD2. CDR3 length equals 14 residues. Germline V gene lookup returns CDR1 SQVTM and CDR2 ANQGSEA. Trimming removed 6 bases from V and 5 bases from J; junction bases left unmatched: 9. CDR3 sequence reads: CSVLRLAGSNEQYF. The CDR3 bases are TGCAGCGTGTTAAGACTAGCGGGATCTAACGAGCAGTACTTC.

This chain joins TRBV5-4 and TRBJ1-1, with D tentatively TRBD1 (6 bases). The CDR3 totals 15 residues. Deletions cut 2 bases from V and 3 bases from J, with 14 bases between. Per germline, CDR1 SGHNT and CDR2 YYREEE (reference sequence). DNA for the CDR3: TGTGCCAGCAGCTTTTTTACAGGGCGGGACACTGAAGCTTTCTTT. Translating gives CASSFFTGRDTEAFF.

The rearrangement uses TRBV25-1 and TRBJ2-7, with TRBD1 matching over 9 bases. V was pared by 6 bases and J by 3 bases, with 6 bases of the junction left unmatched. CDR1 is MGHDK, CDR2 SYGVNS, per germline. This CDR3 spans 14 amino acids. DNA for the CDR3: TGTGCCAGCAGCGCCGGGACAGGGAGCTACGAGCAGTACTTC. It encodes CASSAGTGSYEQYF.

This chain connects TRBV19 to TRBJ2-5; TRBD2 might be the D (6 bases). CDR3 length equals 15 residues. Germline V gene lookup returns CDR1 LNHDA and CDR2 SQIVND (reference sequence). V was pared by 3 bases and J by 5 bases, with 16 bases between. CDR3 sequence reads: CASSIIRGGGETQYF. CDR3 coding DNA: TGTGCCAGTAGTATCATAAGGGGCGGAGGGGAGACCCAGTACTTC.

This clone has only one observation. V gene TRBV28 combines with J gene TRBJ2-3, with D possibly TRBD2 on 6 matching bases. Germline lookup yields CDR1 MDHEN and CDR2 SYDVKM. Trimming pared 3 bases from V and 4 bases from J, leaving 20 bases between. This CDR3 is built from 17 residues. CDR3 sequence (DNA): TGTGCCAGCAGTTTCTTCGGCGGGATCACGTTCCCAGATACGCAGTATTTT. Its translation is CASSFFGGITFPDTQYF.

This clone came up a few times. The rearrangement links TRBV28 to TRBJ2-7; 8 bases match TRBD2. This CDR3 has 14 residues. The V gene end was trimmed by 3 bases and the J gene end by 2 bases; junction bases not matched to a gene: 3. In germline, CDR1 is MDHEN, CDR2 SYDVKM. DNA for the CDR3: TGTGCCAGCAGTTTCCCCGGGAGGGCCTACGAGCAGTACTTC. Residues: CASSFPGRAYEQYF.

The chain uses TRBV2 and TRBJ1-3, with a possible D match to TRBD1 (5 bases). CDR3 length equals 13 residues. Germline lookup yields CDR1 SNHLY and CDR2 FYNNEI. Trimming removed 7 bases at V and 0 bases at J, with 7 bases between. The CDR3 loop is CASKDSSGNTIYF. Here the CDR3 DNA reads TGTGCCAGCAAAGACAGCTCTGGAAACACCATATATTTT.

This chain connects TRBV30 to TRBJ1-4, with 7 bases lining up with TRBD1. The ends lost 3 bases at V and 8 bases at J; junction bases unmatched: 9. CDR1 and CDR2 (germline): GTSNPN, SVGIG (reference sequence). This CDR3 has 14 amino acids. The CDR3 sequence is CAWSTGQIGEKLFF. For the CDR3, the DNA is TGTGCCTGGAGCACGGGACAGATCGGCGAAAAACTGTTTTTT.

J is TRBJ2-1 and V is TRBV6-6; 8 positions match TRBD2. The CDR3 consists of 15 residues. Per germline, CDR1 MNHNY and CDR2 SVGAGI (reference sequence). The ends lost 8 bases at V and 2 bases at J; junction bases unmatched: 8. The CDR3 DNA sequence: TGTGCCAGCGGAAAAACTAGCGGCCCCTACAATGAGCAGTTCTTC. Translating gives CASGKTSGPYNEQFF.

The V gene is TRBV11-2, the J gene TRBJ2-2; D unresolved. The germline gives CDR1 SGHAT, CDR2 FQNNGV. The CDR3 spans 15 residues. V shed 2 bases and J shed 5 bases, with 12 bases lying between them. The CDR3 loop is CASSLNQVWTGELFF. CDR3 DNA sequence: TGTGCCAGCAGCTTAAATCAGGTTTGGACCGGGGAGCTGTTTTTT.

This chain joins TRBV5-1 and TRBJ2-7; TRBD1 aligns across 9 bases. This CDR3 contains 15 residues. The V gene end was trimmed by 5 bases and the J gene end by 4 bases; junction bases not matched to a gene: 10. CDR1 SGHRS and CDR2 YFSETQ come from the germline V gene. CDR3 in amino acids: CASSLNGQGRYEQYF. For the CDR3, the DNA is TGCGCCAGCAGTTTGAACGGACAGGGGAGATACGAGCAGTACTTC.

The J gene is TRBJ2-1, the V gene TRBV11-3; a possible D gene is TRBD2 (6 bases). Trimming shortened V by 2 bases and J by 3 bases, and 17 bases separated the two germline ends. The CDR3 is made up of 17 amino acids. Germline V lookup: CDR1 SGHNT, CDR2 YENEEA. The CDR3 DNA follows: TGTGCCAGCAGCTTATCAGCGGGCAGCTCCTTCTACAATGAGCAGTTCTTC. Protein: CASSLSAGSSFYNEQFF.

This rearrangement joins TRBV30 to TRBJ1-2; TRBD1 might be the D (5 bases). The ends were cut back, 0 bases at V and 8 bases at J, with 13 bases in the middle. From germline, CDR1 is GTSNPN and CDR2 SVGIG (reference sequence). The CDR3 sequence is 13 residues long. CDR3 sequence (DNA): TGTGCCTGGAGTGTCGTAGGGGCGCGCGGCTACACCTTC. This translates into CAWSVVGARGYTF.

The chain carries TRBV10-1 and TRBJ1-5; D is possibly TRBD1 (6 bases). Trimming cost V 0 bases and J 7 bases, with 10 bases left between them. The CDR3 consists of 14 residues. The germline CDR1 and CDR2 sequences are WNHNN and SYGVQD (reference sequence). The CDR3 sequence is CASSESRGSQPQHF. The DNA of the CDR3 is TGCGCCAGCAGTGAGTCGAGGGGGAGCCAGCCCCAGCATTTT.

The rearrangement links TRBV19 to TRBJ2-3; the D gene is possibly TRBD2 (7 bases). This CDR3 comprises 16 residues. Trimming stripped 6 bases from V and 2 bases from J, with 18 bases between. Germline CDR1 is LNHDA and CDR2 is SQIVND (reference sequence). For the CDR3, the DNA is TGTGCCAGTAGCCCCAGTCGGGGGGCGCTCACAGATACGCAGTATTTT. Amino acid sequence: CASSPSRGALTDTQYF.